The 17 T cell receptor beta chains in this list originate from one sample, sequenced in a study of T cells in Graves' hyperthyroidism and ophthalmopathy. Template material for amplifying TCR beta CDR3 regions consisted of RNA transcripts. HTBI primers were used for first-round RT-PCR of the TCR CDR3. TCRdb redid the calling of the multiplex PCR reads with MiXCR, one entry per CDR3 protein. The table includes nearly 600,000 distinct CDR3 sequences, approximately 14% detected once. The sequenced sample was blood. These receptors were taken from a woman between 18 and 29 years old with Graves' ophthalmopathy.

The table lists this clonotype with many counts. The J gene is TRBJ1-5, the V gene TRBV6-1, with D perhaps TRBD1 (5 bases). CDR3 length equals 14 residues. V lost 4 bases, J lost 3 bases, and 10 bases lay in between. Germline lookup yields CDR1 MNHNS and CDR2 SASEGT. CDR3: CASSARQTNQPQHF. CDR3 bases: TGTGCCAGCAGTGCGCGACAGACCAATCAGCCCCAGCATTTT.

This clonotype has a count of ten or more. CDR3 DNA sequence: TGTGCCAGCAGCGGTAAGCCCATCAACACTGAAGCTTTCTTT. Its translation is CASSGKPINTEAFF. This chain connects TRBV7-3 to TRBJ1-1, with D uncertain. Germline CDR1 reads SGHTA; CDR2 reads FQGTGA. V dropped 5 bases and J dropped 2 bases, with 12 bases sitting between them. The CDR3 loop spans 14 amino acids.

This clonotype was recorded many times. This chain's CDR3 is CASSLPEGVGELFF. DNA of the CDR3: TGTGCCAGCAGCTTACCCGAGGGAGTCGGGGAGCTGTTTTTT. V and J are TRBV7-9 and TRBJ2-2; tentative D call: TRBD2 (5 bases). V dropped 2 bases and J dropped 7 bases, with 11 bases sitting between them. This CDR3 region has 14 residues. Germline assignment: CDR1 SEHNR and CDR2 FQNEAQ (reference sequence).

This clonotype has ten or more counts. The V gene is TRBV30, the J gene TRBJ2-7, with D hard to call. The CDR3 consists of 16 residues. V was trimmed by 2 bases and J by 0 bases, leaving 17 bases between them. The germline V gene has CDR1 GTSNPN and CDR2 SVGIG (reference sequence). The CDR3 region has the DNA TGTGCCTGGAGTTCCCTCGTGGTGGGCCTCTCCTACGAGCAGTACTTC. It specifies CAWSSLVVGLSYEQYF.

This clonotype was picked up many times. This sequence joins TRBV6-1 and TRBJ2-2; TRBD2 matches at 7 bases. J lost 3 bases, V lost 7 bases, and 8 bases had no gene match. Germline values: CDR1 MNHNS, CDR2 SASEGT. The CDR3 totals 15 residues. CDR3 bases: TGTGCCAGCACTAAAAGCGGGACCGACACCGGGGAGCTGTTTTTT. Translation gives CASTKSGTDTGELFF.

Note on this clonotype: It is unclear where the CDR3 begins or ends on the DNA, so no DNA is shown, and the CDR3 is as TCRdb lists it. The chain carries TRBV28 and TRBJ2-2; the table's D call, TRBD1, was not checked against the DNA. Inclusive of both ends, the CDR3 amounts to 15 amino acids. Germline loops: CDR1 MDHEN, CDR2 SYDVKM. The CDR3 spells CASRGGQGASGSCFF.

The sample holds many counts of this clonotype. The chain is built from TRBV28 and TRBJ2-3, with TRBD1 as a possible D gene (5 bases). The CDR3 has 16 residues. Germline V gene lookup returns CDR1 MDHEN and CDR2 SYDVKM. V lost 0 bases, J lost 0 bases, and 10 bases lay in between. The CDR3 sequence is CASSLWTAASTDTQYF. CDR3 nucleotide sequence: TGTGCCAGCAGTTTATGGACAGCTGCTAGCACAGATACGCAGTATTTT.

This clonotype has a handful of counts. The CDR3 sequence is CASSVEPRGPGGNSPLHF. In DNA form, the CDR3 reads TGTGCCAGCAGCGTAGAGCCAAGGGGCCCTGGGGGAAATTCACCCCTCCACTTT. The gene calls are TRBV9 and TRBJ1-6; possible D gene TRBD1, 5 bases. The germline V gene encodes CDR1 SGDLS and CDR2 YYNGEE. Trimming pared 0 bases from V and 7 bases from J, leaving 20 bases between. This CDR3 contains 18 residues.

Ten or more counts support this clonotype. The chain is built from TRBV3-1 and TRBJ2-5, with 10 bases that match TRBD1. The germline V gene encodes CDR1 LGHDT and CDR2 YNNKEL (reference sequence). With 4 bases clipped from V and 5 bases from J, the junction kept 13 bases outside the gene matches. CDR3 length: 17 amino acids. CDR3 DNA: TGTGCCAGCAGCCCCACGGTTCTCGGGACAGGGGTGGAGACCCAGTACTTC. This translates into CASSPTVLGTGVETQYF.

This chain joins TRBV19 and TRBJ1-1; the match to TRBD1 covers 11 bases. The CDR3 covers 15 residues. Losses at the gene ends were 5 bases for V and 6 bases for J; bases not matched to a gene: 8. Germline V CDR1 and CDR2: LNHDA, SQIVND (reference sequence). The CDR3 reads CASSAGQGGSSEAFF. CDR3 in DNA: TGTGCCAGTAGTGCGGGACAGGGGGGGAGTTCTGAAGCTTTCTTT. Filled out from reference TRBV19 and TRBJ1-1, the complete variable domain reads DGGITQSPKYLFRKEGQNVTLSCEQNLNHDAMYWYRQDPGQGLRLIYYSQIVNDFQKGDIAEGYSVSREKKESFPLTVTSAQKNPTAFYLCASSAGQGGSSEAFFGQGTRLTVV.

This clonotype was found a few times. The chain uses TRBV9 and TRBJ2-1; 8 positions match TRBD2. Germline V gene lookup returns CDR1 SGDLS and CDR2 YYNGEE. This CDR3 is built from 16 residues. Unmatched junction bases numbered 13, after V lost 3 bases and J lost 8 bases. CDR3 DNA sequence: TGTGCCAGCAGCGGGCCCTTTAAAGCGGGAGTCGATGAGCAGTTCTTC. The encoded protein is CASSGPFKAGVDEQFF. Full variable domain (missing parts from reference TRBV9 and TRBJ2-1): DSGVTQTPKHLITATGQRVTLRCSPRSGDLSVYWYQQSLDQGLQFLIQYYNGEERAKGNILERFSAQQFPDLHSELNLSSLELGDSALYFCASSGPFKAGVDEQFFGPGTRLTVL.

This clonotype was seen a few times. This chain joins TRBV19 and TRBJ1-5, with D perhaps matching TRBD1 (5 bases). The CDR3 length is 14 residues. Trimming took off 4 bases at V and 2 bases at J, with 9 bases between the two ends. Germline lookup yields CDR1 LNHDA and CDR2 SQIVND (reference sequence). In DNA form, the CDR3 reads TGTGCCAGTAGTACAGGGATGGGCAATCAGCCCCAGCATTTT. Translated, it gives CASSTGMGNQPQHF.

A few counts support this clonotype. Being one base from a much bigger clone, this may be a read error. The genes are TRBV20-1 and TRBJ1-2; tentative D call: TRBD1 (6 bases). The CDR3 contains 13 residues. Germline V lookup: CDR1 DFQATT, CDR2 SNEGSKA (reference sequence). CDR3 region: CGAGLGQGFGYTF. The CDR3 coding sequence is TGCGGTGCCGGGTTGGGGCAGGGGTTTGGCTACACCTTC.

The rearrangement links TRBV7-2 to TRBJ1-2, with D possibly TRBD1 on 6 matching bases. The ends were cut back, 0 bases at V and 2 bases at J, with 10 bases in the middle. Germline CDR1 reads SGHTA; CDR2 reads FQGNSA. The CDR3 has 15 residues. The CDR3 DNA follows: TGTGCCAGCAGCTTAGCGTTGCAGGGGAACTATGGCTACACCTTC. Translation gives CASSLALQGNYGYTF.

J is TRBJ2-5 and V is TRBV9; TRBD1 matches at 8 bases. The length of the CDR3 is 16 residues. Germline CDR1 SGDLS, CDR2 YYNGEE. V lost 0 bases to trimming and J lost 3 bases; unmatched junction nucleotides: 7. The CDR3 sequence is CASSVGGQGSKETQYF. The CDR3 nucleotides read TGTGCCAGCAGCGTAGGAGGACAGGGCAGTAAAGAGACCCAGTACTTC.

This clonotype was detected many times. The V and J genes are TRBV7-2 and TRBJ2-1; D unresolved. V lost 2 bases and J 4 bases, leaving 15 bases between the germline ends. CDR1 SGHTA and CDR2 FQGNSA come from the germline V gene. The CDR3 runs to 16 residues. The CDR3 DNA is TGTGCCAGCAGCTTAACCCCCCGGCCAAAATACAATGAGCAGTTCTTC. Residues: CASSLTPRPKYNEQFF.

This clonotype was recorded many times. The genes are TRBV2 and TRBJ2-2, with D perhaps matching TRBD2 (6 bases). The germline V gene encodes CDR1 SNHLY and CDR2 FYNNEI. Between the trimmed V and J ends, which lost 2 bases and 2 bases, there was a span of 9 bases. The CDR3 length is 15 residues. The CDR3 region has the DNA TGTGCCAGCAGTGAATCTAGCGCTAACACCGGGGAGCTGTTTTTT. This codes for CASSESSANTGELFF.